The TCR beta chain described here comes from a study of blood T cell repertoires in COVID-19. Study-level background: The United States, Italy and Spain were the sources of the acute and convalescent COVID-19 samples.

Libraries were prepared by immunoSEQ multiplex PCR; TCRdb keeps only in-frame clonotypes and omits some of them. Here the sample spans about 240,000 clones, approximately 80% being singletons. Trimming at V came to 3 bases and at J to 4 bases, leaving 11 bases not matched to a gene. The CDR3 totals 19 residues. CDR1 is SGHAT, CDR2 FQNNGV, per germline. The source of this sequence is a man between 25 and 39 years old who had recovered from COVID-19. Sample: peripheral blood. The rearrangement links TRBV11-2 to TRBJ2-3; 15 bases match TRBD2. The CDR3 DNA sequence: TGTGCCAGCAGCTTCCCGGGGGGACTAGCGGGGGGAGTCGCAGATACGCAGTATTTT. As protein: CASSFPGGLAGGVADTQYF.